This T cell receptor (beta chain) derives from a study of graft-versus-host responses after intestinal transplantation (dated by TCRdb to the early 2020s). Background on the whole study: The transplants that recipients got were multivisceral, liver-intestinal, or isolated intestinal. Alloreactive clones were identified by sequencing pre-transplant mixed lymphocyte reaction products and comparing them with unstimulated pre-transplant donor and recipient T cells. Donor T cell macrochimerism was defined as a peak of at least 4% donor T cells among recipient peripheral blood mononuclear cells. Of the 20 to 30 intestinal transplant recipients enrolled in the cohort, one of whom was a retransplant, a few patients without pretransplant specimens were excluded. Instead of going to the commercial service, samples from a few later patients were sequenced in-house on an Illumina MiSeq and processed with MiXCR. Every recipient was given anti-thymocyte globulin induction, followed by around three years of maintenance tacrolimus and steroids. Bulk TCR-beta CDR3 sequencing was used to track graft-versus-host and host-versus-graft alloreactive T cell clones in the graft, circulation and bone marrow after intestinal transplantation.

Library method: the immunoSEQ multiplex PCR assay. For most patients, genomic DNA was isolated using the Qiagen DNeasy Blood and Tissue Kit and was shipped frozen to Adaptive Biotechnologies for TCR sequencing. High-throughput TCR-beta CDR3 sequencing of genomic DNA from most patients was performed by Adaptive Biotechnologies. The study's processing was this. TCR sequencing data for more than 15 patients were retrieved from Adaptive's ImmunoSEQ software; a few other patients were processed with MiXCR and VDJtools. CD4 versus CD8 sorting errors were corrected by removing sequences found in both subsets at a frequency ratio below 5:1. CDR3 nucleotide sequences shared between donor and recipient were removed because the origin of such sequences could not be assigned. At least 2-fold expansion over unstimulated cells and a minimum CFSE-low frequency of 0.002% (template counts) or 0.001% (read counts) were required for clones to be classified as alloreactive. Clones detected in sequenced pre-transplant spleen, lymph node, or MLR CFSE-low populations of the donor or recipient were defined as mappable. Cumulative frequency of alloreactive clones was calculated as a percentage of all sequences weighted by copy number. Drawn from immuneACCESS, this table holds only the in-frame rearrangements with V and J called that TCRdb kept. Clones are partly lost; checked studies trace under half to an unresolved V gene and leave the rest unexplained. V and J calls and clone size are those listed in that table; D and trimming were worked out from the DNA. This sample has 99,000 or so clones in its table, and over 75% of those were observed once. The top ten hold over 0.8% of the sample.

The CDR3, from cysteine to phenylalanine, totals 17 residues. Only CDR3 DNA remains: 51 bases, in frame from the first base. CDR1 and CDR2 are read off the germline V gene as LGHNA and YNFKEQ. After removal of 1 base from V and 5 bases from J, the junction retains 8 bases not matched to a gene. The meaning of the sample's time point label: cells obtained before transplantation from donor or recipient. CD3+CD4+ and CD3+CD8+ populations were FACS-sorted from unstimulated pre-transplant donor and recipient cells taken from spleen or lymph nodes. The full study reports these points: Early after transplant, declines in HvG clones were associated with peak levels of circulating GvH clones. In patients with donor T cell macrochimerism, the allografts had high GvH to HvG T cell clonal ratios. The conclusions were limited by the relatively low number and heterogeneity of the intestinal transplant patients. GvH clones were found in recipient bone marrow, and some of the GvH clones appeared earlier in ileal mucosa or blood, which is consistent with an intestinal mucosal origin.

As to this clone: This clone's antigen is unknown. No much larger clonotype is one base removed from it; base qualities were not supplied.

The TCR was taken from a human donor who received an intestinal transplant. The chain joins TRBV4-2 to TRBJ2-1; a stretch of 10 junction bases matches TRBD2. The input for sequencing was unstimulated CD4+ T cells sorted from spleen or lymph node cells, taken before intestinal transplant. The CDR3 sequence is CASSQAKRGGPHNEQFF. The nucleotide sequence reads as follows: TGTGCCAGCAGCCAAGCCAAGCGGGGGGGCCCTCACAATGAGCAGTTCTTC.